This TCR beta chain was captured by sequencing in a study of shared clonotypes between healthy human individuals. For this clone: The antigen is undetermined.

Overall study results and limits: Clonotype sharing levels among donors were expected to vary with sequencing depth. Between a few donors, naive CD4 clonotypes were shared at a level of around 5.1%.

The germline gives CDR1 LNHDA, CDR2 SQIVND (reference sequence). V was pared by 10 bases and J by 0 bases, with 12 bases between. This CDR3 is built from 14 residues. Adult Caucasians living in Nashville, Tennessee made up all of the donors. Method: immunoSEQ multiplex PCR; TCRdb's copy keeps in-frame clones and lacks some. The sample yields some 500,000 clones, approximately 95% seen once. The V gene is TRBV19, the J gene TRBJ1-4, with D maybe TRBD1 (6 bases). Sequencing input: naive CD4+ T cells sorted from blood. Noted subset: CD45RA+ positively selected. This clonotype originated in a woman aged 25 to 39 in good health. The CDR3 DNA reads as TGTGCCACCGCGGACAGACCAACTAATGAAAAACTGTTTTTT. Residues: CATADRPTNEKLFF.